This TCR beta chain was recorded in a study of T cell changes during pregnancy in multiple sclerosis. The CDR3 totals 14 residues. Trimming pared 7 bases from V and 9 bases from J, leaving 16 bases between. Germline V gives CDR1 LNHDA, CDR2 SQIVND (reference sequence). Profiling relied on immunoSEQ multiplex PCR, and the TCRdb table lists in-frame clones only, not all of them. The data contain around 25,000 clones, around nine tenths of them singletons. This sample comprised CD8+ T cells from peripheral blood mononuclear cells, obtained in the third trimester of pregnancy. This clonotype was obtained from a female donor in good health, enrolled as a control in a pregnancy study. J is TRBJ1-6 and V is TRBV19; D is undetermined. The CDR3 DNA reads TGTGCCAGTACTCCACTGCTGGGGAGTTCACCCCTCCACTTT. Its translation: CASTPLLGSSPLHF.